This T cell receptor (beta chain) was sequenced for a study of siplizumab effects on memory and regulatory T cells. Findings and caveats of the study: It was not possible to assign a naive or memory phenotype to roughly 80-97% of proliferating CD4+ or CD8+ clones. It seemed that naive T cells were more diverse than memory cells and were major contributors to the alloresponse. The Treg-derived share of mappable alloreactive CD4+ clones averaged 68.8% with siplizumab and roughly 28% in controls.

The method was immunoSEQ multiplex PCR; TCRdb's version includes in-frame clones alone and lacks a portion of them. The profile shows about 75,000 clones, roughly 93% of them singletons. Germline V CDR1 and CDR2: SGDLS, YYNGEE. The CDR3 totals 15 residues. J gave up 8 bases and V 5 bases, and 12 bases lay outside the gene matches. Regarding this clone: What it binds is unknown.

Sequencing was performed on CD8+ T cells sorted from blood. The V call is TRBV9, the J call TRBJ2-2; 7 nucleotides line up with TRBD2. This receptor was identified in a human donor in good health. Written as DNA, the CDR3 is TGTGCCAGCAGTCCCACTGGTGGTAGCGGGGGGGAGCTGTTTTTT. Its protein is CASSPTGGSGGELFF.